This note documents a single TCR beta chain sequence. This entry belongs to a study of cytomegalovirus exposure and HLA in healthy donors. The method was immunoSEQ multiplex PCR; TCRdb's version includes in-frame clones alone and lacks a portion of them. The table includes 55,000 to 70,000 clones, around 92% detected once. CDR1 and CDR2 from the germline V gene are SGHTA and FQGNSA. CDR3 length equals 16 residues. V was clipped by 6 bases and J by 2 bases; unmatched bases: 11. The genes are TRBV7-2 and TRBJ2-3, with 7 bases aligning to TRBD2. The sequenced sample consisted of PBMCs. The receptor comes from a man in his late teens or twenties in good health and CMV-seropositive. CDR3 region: CASRIRGLTVTDTQYF. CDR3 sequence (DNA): TGTGCCAGCAGGATCCGGGGACTAACTGTCACAGATACGCAGTATTTT.